The 24 T cell receptor beta chains below all came from one sample that was sequenced in a study of OX40 agonist ivuxolimab in advanced cancers. Here immunoSEQ multiplex PCR was the method, and the copy in TCRdb shows in-frame clones only, minus some. The sample yields about 74,000 clones, approximately 84% seen once. The input for sequencing was CD4+ or CD8+ T cells sorted from blood, taken in a trial of the OX40 agonist ivuxolimab. These receptors came from an adult with an advanced solid tumor such as melanoma, head and neck, liver or kidney cancer.

V and J are TRBV7-3 and TRBJ2-2; 7 bases line up with TRBD2. Germline assignment: CDR1 SGHTA and CDR2 FQGTGA. Germline trimming cut 2 bases from V and 4 bases from J; bases unmatched to any gene: 13. CDR3 size: 18 residues. CDR3 loop: CASSLFPRASGFTGELFF. The CDR3 DNA reads TGTGCCAGCAGCTTATTCCCCAGGGCTAGCGGCTTCACCGGGGAGCTGTTTTTT.

Note on this clone: A read error may account for a junction end that differs from germline. The V gene is TRBV7-9, the J gene TRBJ1-4; 9 bases match TRBD1. Germline CDR1 reads SEHNR; CDR2 reads FQNEAQ (reference sequence). This CDR3 has 14 residues. The CDR3 sequence: CASTLGTGKEKLFF. DNA of the CDR3: TGTGCCAGCACCTTAGGGACAGGGAAGGAAAAACTGTTTTTT. Full variable domain (missing parts from reference TRBV7-9 and TRBJ1-4): DTGVSQNPRHKITKRGQNVTFRCDPISEHNRLYWYRQTLGQGPEFLTYFQNEAQLEKSRLLSDRFSAERPKGSFSTLEIQRTEQGDSAMYLCASTLGTGKEKLFFGSGTQLSVL.

CDR3 nucleotide sequence: TGCGCCAGCAGCATACGACAGGGCGGGTACACTGAAGCTTTCTTT. This sequence encodes CASSIRQGGYTEAFF. The J gene is TRBJ1-1, the V gene TRBV5-1, with 7 bases that match TRBD1. The germline V gene has CDR1 SGHRS and CDR2 YFSETQ. The length of the CDR3 is 15 residues. The V gene end was trimmed by 4 bases and the J gene end by 3 bases; junction bases not matched to a gene: 9.

The chain links TRBV4-3 to TRBJ1-5; 11 positions agree with TRBD1. V shed 9 bases, J shed 6 bases, and the junction held 7 bases outside the gene matches. In germline, CDR1 is LGHNA, CDR2 YSLEER. This CDR3 region has 14 residues. CDR3 amino acids: CARLGTGGGQPQHF. In nucleotides, the CDR3 is TGCGCCAGACTGGGGACAGGGGGTGGTCAGCCCCAGCATTTT.

The chain carries TRBV2 and TRBJ2-7, with D possibly matching TRBD1 (5 bases). Trimming removed 5 bases at V and 1 base at J, with 12 bases between. Germline assignment: CDR1 SNHLY and CDR2 FYNNEI. The CDR3 is 14 amino acids. DNA for the CDR3: TGTGCCAGCAGTAGATTACAGGATTCCTACGAGCAGTACTTC. It specifies CASSRLQDSYEQYF.

The rearrangement joins TRBV30 to TRBJ2-6, with D tentatively TRBD1 (6 bases). CDR3 length equals 15 residues. In germline, CDR1 is GTSNPN, CDR2 SVGIG (reference sequence). V was shortened by 2 bases and J by 4 bases, with 12 bases between the two germline ends. The CDR3 coding sequence is TGTGCCTGGAGTTCTCAGGGGACCGGGGCCAACGTCCTGACTTTC. Translating it yields CAWSSQGTGANVLTF.

The V call is TRBV5-6, the J call TRBJ1-1; no clear D. The CDR3 has 16 residues. V lost 1 base, J lost 1 base, and 14 bases lay in between. Germline CDR1 SGHDT, CDR2 YYEEEE. CDR3 sequence reads: CASSLWWGIGNTEAFF. Written as DNA, the CDR3 is TGTGCCAGCAGCTTGTGGTGGGGTATCGGGAACACTGAAGCTTTCTTT. The whole variable domain, filled in from reference TRBV5-6 and TRBJ1-1, reads DAGVTQSPTHLIKTRGQQVTLRCSPKSGHDTVSWYQQALGQGPQFIFQYYEEEERQRGNFPDRFSGHQFPNYSSELNVNALLLGDSALYLCASSLWWGIGNTEAFFGQGTRLTVV.

The chain combines TRBV29-1 with TRBJ1-1, with no clear D. This CDR3 is built from 11 residues. Trimming pared 7 bases from V and 0 bases from J, leaving 6 bases between. The germline gives CDR1 SQVTM, CDR2 ANQGSEA. CDR3 DNA: TGCAGCGGGCTGATGAACACTGAAGCTTTCTTT. This sequence encodes CSGLMNTEAFF.

This chain connects TRBV19 to TRBJ2-1, with 7 bases that match TRBD2. CDR3 length: 14 amino acids. J lost 8 bases, V lost 6 bases, and 10 bases had no gene match. Per germline, CDR1 LNHDA and CDR2 SQIVND (reference sequence). CDR3 amino acids: CASRPRGLGYEQFF. CDR3 nucleotides: TGTGCCAGTAGGCCTCGCGGACTAGGTTATGAGCAGTTCTTC. Full variable domain (rest looked up from reference TRBV19 and TRBJ2-1): DGGITQSPKYLFRKEGQNVTLSCEQNLNHDAMYWYRQDPGQGLRLIYYSQIVNDFQKGDIAEGYSVSREKKESFPLTVTSAQKNPTAFYLCASRPRGLGYEQFFGPGTRLTVL.

The chain links TRBV28 to TRBJ1-4; the D gene is possibly TRBD1 (5 bases). The V and J ends lost 8 bases and 8 bases respectively, with 15 bases between them. The CDR3 is 13 residues long. The germline gives CDR1 MDHEN, CDR2 SYDVKM. CDR3 DNA: TGTGCCAGCGGGGGTCCCCCGGGGGAAAAACTGTTTTTT. It codes for CASGGPPGEKLFF.

This chain uses TRBV6-6 with TRBJ1-1, with TRBD1 identical over 8 bases. CDR1 MNHNY and CDR2 SVGAGI come from the germline V gene (reference sequence). Trimming at V came to 4 bases and at J to 5 bases, leaving 6 bases not matched to a gene. The CDR3 loop spans 14 amino acids. CDR3 in amino acids: CASSSGGARTEAFF. In DNA form, the CDR3 reads TGTGCCAGCAGTTCAGGGGGCGCGAGGACTGAAGCTTTCTTT.

The V call is TRBV19, the J call TRBJ2-7, with 8 bases lining up with TRBD2. Germline trimming cut 6 bases from V and 2 bases from J; bases unmatched to any gene: 12. The CDR3 spans 16 residues. Germline V gene data show CDR1 as LNHDA and CDR2 as SQIVND (reference sequence). CDR3 region: CASSNPSGRQTYEQYF. The DNA of the CDR3 is TGTGCCAGTAGCAATCCGAGCGGGAGACAAACCTACGAGCAGTACTTC. Combining the CDR3 with reference TRBV19 and TRBJ2-7 gives the whole variable domain DGGITQSPKYLFRKEGQNVTLSCEQNLNHDAMYWYRQDPGQGLRLIYYSQIVNDFQKGDIAEGYSVSREKKESFPLTVTSAQKNPTAFYLCASSNPSGRQTYEQYFGPGTRLTVT.

The rearrangement uses TRBV19 and TRBJ2-1; 7 positions agree with TRBD2. This CDR3 has 14 residues. The junction had 8 bases not matched to a gene; V was cut back by 3 bases and J by 9 bases. Germline V gives CDR1 LNHDA, CDR2 SQIVND (reference sequence). The CDR3 DNA reads TGTGCCAGTAGTATCCCCAGGACTAGAACTGAGCAGTTCTTC. Protein product: CASSIPRTRTEQFF.

The gene calls are TRBV27 and TRBJ2-1, with 12 bases matching TRBD2. CDR3 size: 19 residues. The J segment lost 0 bases and the V segment lost 5 bases, leaving 11 bases of the junction unmatched. The germline V gene has CDR1 MNHEY and CDR2 SMNVEV (reference sequence). DNA of the CDR3: TGTGCCAGCAGTCCACACCTGAGACTAGCGGGAGTCTCCTACAATGAGCAGTTCTTC. It is translated as CASSPHLRLAGVSYNEQFF.

The V and J genes are TRBV13 and TRBJ2-7; TRBD2 matches at 10 bases. The CDR3 is 14 amino acids. Unmatched junction bases numbered 1, after V lost 2 bases and J lost 3 bases. Germline-derived CDR1 and CDR2 are PRHDT and FYEKMQ (reference sequence). DNA for the CDR3: TGTGCCAGCAGCTTACTAGCGGGGGACTACGAGCAGTACTTC. Translating it yields CASSLLAGDYEQYF.

V is TRBV5-1 and J is TRBJ2-7; TRBD2 matches 14 bases. The V and J ends lost 0 bases and 2 bases, in that order; junction bases with no gene match: 7. Germline values: CDR1 SGHRS, CDR2 YFSETQ. The CDR3 has 18 residues. CDR3 bases: TGCGCCAGCAGCTTGGACCCGGGACTAGCGGGGGTTGCCTACGAGCAGTACTTC. Translation gives CASSLDPGLAGVAYEQYF.

This clone was found a few times. The J gene is TRBJ2-7, the V gene TRBV5-6; TRBD1 matches at 7 bases. Trimming at V came to 0 bases and at J to 1 base, leaving 4 bases not matched to a gene. The CDR3 loop spans 15 amino acids. Germline CDR1 and CDR2: SGHDT and YYEEEE. CDR3 DNA sequence: TGTGCCAGCAGCTTGGGGCAGGGGGTGTCCTACGAGCAGTACTTC. Its protein is CASSLGQGVSYEQYF.

This chain joins TRBV6-5 and TRBJ2-5, with D possibly TRBD2 on 6 matching bases. The CDR3 totals 14 residues. The germline gives CDR1 MNHEY, CDR2 SVGAGI. Trimming took 0 bases from V and 6 from J, leaving 11 bases between them. The chain's CDR3 is CASSYSKAGQTQYF. The CDR3 DNA sequence: TGTGCCAGCAGTTACTCGAAGGCGGGGCAGACCCAGTACTTC.

This clone has only one observation. The V gene is TRBV11-3, the J gene TRBJ2-7, with D uncertain. This CDR3 is 13 amino acids long. Looked up from germline, CDR1 is SGHNT and CDR2 is YENEEA. Trimming left V 0 bases short and J 4 bases short, with 7 bases between. DNA for the CDR3: TGTGCCAGCAGCTTAGATCAAGGGTACGAGCAGTACTTC. Its protein product is CASSLDQGYEQYF.

In nucleotides, the CDR3 is TGTGCCAGCAGTCGCGACAGCAATGAAGCTTTCTTT. Its translation: CASSRDSNEAFF. The V gene is TRBV9, the J gene TRBJ1-1, with D possibly being TRBD1 (5 bases). Germline CDR1 SGDLS, CDR2 YYNGEE. Trimming removed 5 bases at V and 7 bases at J, with 12 bases between. The CDR3 contains 12 residues.

The chain employs TRBV9 and TRBJ2-1; weak D call: TRBD1 (5 bases). Germline V gives CDR1 SGDLS, CDR2 YYNGEE. The CDR3 covers 15 residues. Trimming took 4 bases from V and 8 from J, leaving 19 bases between them. Here the CDR3 reads CASSLGALSSDEQFF. The CDR3 coding sequence is TGTGCCAGCAGCTTAGGGGCATTGTCTTCCGATGAGCAGTTCTTC.

The V gene is TRBV27, the J gene TRBJ1-6, with D uncertain. CDR3 size: 14 residues. The V end lost 5 bases, the J end lost 9 bases, and 14 bases lay between the germline ends. Germline lookup yields CDR1 MNHEY and CDR2 SMNVEV (reference sequence). The CDR3 nucleotides are TGTGCCAGCAGTCCCCGTTTTATATCTTCACCCCTCCACTTT. This gives the protein CASSPRFISSPLHF.

This clone occurred once. The J gene is TRBJ2-1, the V gene TRBV11-3; 9 positions match TRBD2. With V trimmed by 1 base and J by 3 bases, 13 bases remained unmatched. Germline V gene lookup returns CDR1 SGHNT and CDR2 YENEEA. This CDR3 comprises 19 residues. The CDR3 region is CASSLGWASGIANYNEQFF. The CDR3 DNA reads as TGTGCCAGCAGCTTAGGCTGGGCTAGCGGGATCGCTAACTACAATGAGCAGTTCTTC.

This chain joins TRBV28 and TRBJ1-3, with 7 bases identical to TRBD1. Losses at the gene ends were 4 bases for V and 2 bases for J; bases not matched to a gene: 8. The CDR3 consists of 16 residues. The germline gives CDR1 MDHEN, CDR2 SYDVKM. The CDR3 bases are TGTGCCAGCAGTTCCCTCACAGGGGTCACTGGAAACACCATATATTTT. Its translation is CASSSLTGVTGNTIYF.